This TCR beta chain was identified in a study of T cells in Graves' hyperthyroidism and ophthalmopathy. Study-wide results and limits: Blood also contained most expanded thyroid clonotypes above 0.001.

In regard to this clonotype: Its specificity is not known.

The CDR3 is 21 amino acids. Germline V gene data show CDR1 as MDHEN and CDR2 as SYDVKM. J was trimmed by 4 bases and V by 7 bases; bases with no gene match: 20. Researchers took RNA transcripts and amplified the TCR beta CDR3 regions from them. TCR CDR3 regions were first amplified by RT-PCR with HTBI primers. MiXCR, applied by TCRdb to the multiplex PCR reads, yields one record per CDR3 protein. The data contain around 250,000 distinct CDR3 sequences, about a sixth of them singletons. This TCR was sampled from a woman between 18 and 30 years old with Graves' ophthalmopathy. The sequencing sample was made of blood. The chain has TRBV28 and TRBJ2-1, with 15 bases that match TRBD2. Written as DNA, the CDR3 is TGTGCCAGCAACCCAACGGTGAGGACTAGCGGGAGGGCCCAATTATACAATGAGCAGTTCTTC. Residues: CASNPTVRTSGRAQLYNEQFF.